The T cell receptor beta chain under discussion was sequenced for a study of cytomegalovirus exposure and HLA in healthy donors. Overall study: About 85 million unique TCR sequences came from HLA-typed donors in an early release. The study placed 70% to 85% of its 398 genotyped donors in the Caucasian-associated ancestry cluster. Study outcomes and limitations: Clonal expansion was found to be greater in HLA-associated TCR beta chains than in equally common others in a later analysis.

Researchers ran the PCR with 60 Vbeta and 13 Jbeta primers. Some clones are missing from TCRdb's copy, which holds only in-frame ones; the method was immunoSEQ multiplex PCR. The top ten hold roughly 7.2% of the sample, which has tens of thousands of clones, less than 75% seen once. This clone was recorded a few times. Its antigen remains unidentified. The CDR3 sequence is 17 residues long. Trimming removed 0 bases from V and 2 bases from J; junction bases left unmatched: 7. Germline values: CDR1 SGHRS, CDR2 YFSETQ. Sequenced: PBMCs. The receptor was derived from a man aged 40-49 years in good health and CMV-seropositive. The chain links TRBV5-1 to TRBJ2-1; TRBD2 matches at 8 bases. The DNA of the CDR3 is TGCGCCAGCAGCTTGGCAGGTAGCGGGGCTGCCTACAATGAGCAGTTCTTC. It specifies CASSLAGSGAAYNEQFF.